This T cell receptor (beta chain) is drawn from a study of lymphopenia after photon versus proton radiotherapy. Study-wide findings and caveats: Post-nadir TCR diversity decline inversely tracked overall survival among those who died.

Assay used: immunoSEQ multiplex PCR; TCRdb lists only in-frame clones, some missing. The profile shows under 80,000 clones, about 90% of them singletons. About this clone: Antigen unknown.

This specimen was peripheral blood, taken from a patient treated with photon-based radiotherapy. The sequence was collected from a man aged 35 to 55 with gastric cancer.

The CDR3 reads CASGPGHPNYGYTF. The CDR3, as DNA: TGTGCCAGCGGGCCTGGGCACCCTAACTATGGCTACACCTTC. The chain has TRBV7-2 and TRBJ1-2; D not resolved. Trimming took 8 bases from V and 0 from J, leaving 13 bases between them. CDR3 length: 14 residues. Germline loops: CDR1 SGHTA, CDR2 FQGNSA.